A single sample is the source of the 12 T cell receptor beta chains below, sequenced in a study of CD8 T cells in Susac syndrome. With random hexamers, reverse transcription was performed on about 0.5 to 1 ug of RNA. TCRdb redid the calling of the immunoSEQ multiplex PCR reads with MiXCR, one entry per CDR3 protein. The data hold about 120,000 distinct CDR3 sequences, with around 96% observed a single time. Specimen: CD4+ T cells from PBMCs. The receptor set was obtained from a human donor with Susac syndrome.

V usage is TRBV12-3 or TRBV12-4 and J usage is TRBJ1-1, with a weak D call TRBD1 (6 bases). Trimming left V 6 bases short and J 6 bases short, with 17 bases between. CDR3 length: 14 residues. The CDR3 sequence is CASSRGQRAPEAFF. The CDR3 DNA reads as TGTGCCAGCAGCAGAGGACAGCGGGCCCCTGAAGCTTTCTTT.

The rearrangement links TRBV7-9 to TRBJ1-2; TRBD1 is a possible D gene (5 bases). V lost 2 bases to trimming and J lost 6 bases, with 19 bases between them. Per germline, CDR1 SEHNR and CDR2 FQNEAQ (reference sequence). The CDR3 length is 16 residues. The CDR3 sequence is CASSLQGTQQLHGYTF. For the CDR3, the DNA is TGTGCCAGCAGCTTACAGGGAACCCAACAACTACATGGCTACACCTTC.

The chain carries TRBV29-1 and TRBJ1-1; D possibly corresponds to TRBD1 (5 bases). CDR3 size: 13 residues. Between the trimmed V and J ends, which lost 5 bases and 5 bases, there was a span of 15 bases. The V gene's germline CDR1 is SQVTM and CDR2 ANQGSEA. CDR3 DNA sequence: TGCAGCGTTTTTCGGGAGGGGAGGACTGAAGCTTTCTTT. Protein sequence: CSVFREGRTEAFF. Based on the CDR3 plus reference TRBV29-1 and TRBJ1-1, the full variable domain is SAVISQKPSRDICQRGTSLTIQCQVDSQVTMMFWYRQQPGQSLTLIATANQGSEATYESGFVIDKFPISRPNLTFSTLTVSNMSPEDSSIYLCSVFREGRTEAFFGQGTRLTVV.

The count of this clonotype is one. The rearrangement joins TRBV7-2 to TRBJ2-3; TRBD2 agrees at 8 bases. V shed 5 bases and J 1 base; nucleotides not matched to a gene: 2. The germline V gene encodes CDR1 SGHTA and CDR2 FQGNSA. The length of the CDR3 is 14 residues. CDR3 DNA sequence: TGTGCCAGCAGCCTACTAGCGGGCACAGATACGCAGTATTTT. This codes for CASSLLAGTDTQYF.

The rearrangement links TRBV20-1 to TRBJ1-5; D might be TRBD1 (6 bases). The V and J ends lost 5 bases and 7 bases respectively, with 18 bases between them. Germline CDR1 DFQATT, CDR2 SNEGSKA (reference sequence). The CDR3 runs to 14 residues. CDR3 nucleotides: TGCAGTGCTGTGCCGGGGGCTGGGGAACAGCCCCAGCATTTT. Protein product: CSAVPGAGEQPQHF.

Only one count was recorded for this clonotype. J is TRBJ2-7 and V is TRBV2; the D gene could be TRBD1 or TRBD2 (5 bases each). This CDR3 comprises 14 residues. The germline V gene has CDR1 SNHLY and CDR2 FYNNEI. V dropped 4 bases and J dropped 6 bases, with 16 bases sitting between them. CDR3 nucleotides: TGTGCCAGCAGTGGGTCAAGGGTTGGGGGCGAGCAGTACTTC. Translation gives CASSGSRVGGEQYF.

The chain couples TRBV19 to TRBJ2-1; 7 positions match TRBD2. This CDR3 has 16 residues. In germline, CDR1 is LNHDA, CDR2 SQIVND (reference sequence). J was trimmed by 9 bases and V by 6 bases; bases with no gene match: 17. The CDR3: CASSPLGGSVEIEQFF. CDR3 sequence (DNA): TGTGCCAGTAGCCCGCTCGGCGGGAGTGTAGAAATTGAGCAGTTCTTC.

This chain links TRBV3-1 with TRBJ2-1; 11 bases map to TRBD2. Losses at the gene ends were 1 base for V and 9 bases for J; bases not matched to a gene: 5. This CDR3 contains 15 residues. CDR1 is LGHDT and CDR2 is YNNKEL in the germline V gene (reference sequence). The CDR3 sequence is CASSQGSGRAGEQFF. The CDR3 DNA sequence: TGTGCCAGCAGCCAAGGTAGCGGGAGGGCCGGTGAGCAGTTCTTC.

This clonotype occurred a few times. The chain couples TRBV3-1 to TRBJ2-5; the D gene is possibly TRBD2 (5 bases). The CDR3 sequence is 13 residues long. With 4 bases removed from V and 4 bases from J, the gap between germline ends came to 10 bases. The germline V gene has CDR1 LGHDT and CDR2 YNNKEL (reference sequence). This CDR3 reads CASSPGVRETQYF. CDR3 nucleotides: TGTGCCAGCAGCCCCGGGGTCAGAGAGACCCAGTACTTC.

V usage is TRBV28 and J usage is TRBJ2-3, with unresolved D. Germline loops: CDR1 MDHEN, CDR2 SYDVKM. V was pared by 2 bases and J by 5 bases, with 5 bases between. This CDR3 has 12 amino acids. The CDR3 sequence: CASSLVGDTQYF. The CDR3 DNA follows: TGTGCCAGCAGTTTAGTGGGAGATACGCAGTATTTT. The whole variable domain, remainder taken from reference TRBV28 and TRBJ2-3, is DVKVTQSSRYLVKRTGEKVFLECVQDMDHENMFWYRQDPGLGLRLIYFSYDVKMKEKGDIPEGYSVSREKKERFSLILESASTNQTSMYLCASSLVGDTQYFGPGTRLTVL.

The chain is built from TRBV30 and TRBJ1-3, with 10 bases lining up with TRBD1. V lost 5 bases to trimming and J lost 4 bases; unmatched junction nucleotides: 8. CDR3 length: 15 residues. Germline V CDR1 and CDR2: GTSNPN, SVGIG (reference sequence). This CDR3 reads CAWGDRGFSGNTIYF. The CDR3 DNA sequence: TGTGCCTGGGGGGACAGGGGATTTTCCGGAAACACCATATATTTT. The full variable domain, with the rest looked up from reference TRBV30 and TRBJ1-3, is SQTIHQWPATLVQPVGSPLSLECTVEGTSNPNLYWYRQAAGRGLQLLFYSVGIGQISSEVPQNLSASRPQDRQFILSSKKLLLSDSGFYLCAWGDRGFSGNTIYFGEGSWLTVV.

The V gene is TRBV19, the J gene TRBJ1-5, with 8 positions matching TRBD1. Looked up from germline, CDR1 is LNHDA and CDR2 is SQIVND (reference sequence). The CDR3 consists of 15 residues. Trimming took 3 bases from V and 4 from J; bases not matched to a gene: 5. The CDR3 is CASSILTGANQPQHF. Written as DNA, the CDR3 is TGTGCCAGTAGTATCCTGACAGGGGCGAATCAGCCCCAGCATTTT.